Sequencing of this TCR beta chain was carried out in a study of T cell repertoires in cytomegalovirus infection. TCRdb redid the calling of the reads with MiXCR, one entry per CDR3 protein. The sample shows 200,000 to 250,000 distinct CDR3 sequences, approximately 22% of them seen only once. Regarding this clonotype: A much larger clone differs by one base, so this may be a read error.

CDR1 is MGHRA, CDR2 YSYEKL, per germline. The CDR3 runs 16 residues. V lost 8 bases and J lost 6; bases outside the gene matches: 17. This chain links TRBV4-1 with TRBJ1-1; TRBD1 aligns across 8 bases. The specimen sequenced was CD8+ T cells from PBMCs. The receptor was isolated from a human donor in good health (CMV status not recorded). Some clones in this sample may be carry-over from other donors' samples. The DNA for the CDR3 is TGCGCCAGCTGCCTGACCAGGGGGCAAGTAGGCCCTGAAGCTTTCTTT. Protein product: CASCLTRGQVGPEAFF.